One T cell receptor beta chain is described in this entry. What it recognizes is unknown. This table comes from immunoSEQ multiplex PCR, and its TCRdb copy is limited to in-frame clones, with some not included. This table has tens of thousands of clones, around 91% appearing once. The data were obtained in a study of identifying expanded T cells in peripheral blood. Study outcomes and limitations: About 1.2 clones differed between technical replicates, versus about 15 and 19 over time.

Germline trimming cut 7 bases from V and 6 bases from J; bases unmatched to any gene: 13. CDR3 length: 18 amino acids. The germline V gene encodes CDR1 LNHDA and CDR2 SQIVND (reference sequence). This chain connects TRBV19 to TRBJ2-2; 14 bases map to TRBD2. The source material was blood. This TCR was sampled from a person aged 18 to 75 in good health. CDR3 protein: CASNSRYGTSGSPGELFF. The DNA of the CDR3 is TGTGCCAGTAACTCGAGGTACGGGACTAGCGGGAGTCCCGGGGAGCTGTTTTTT.